This TCR beta chain was identified during a study of CDR3 diversity in severe acne. In TCRdb, the PCR reads were re-called with MiXCR into one record per CDR3 protein. The sample has 97,000 or so distinct CDR3 sequences, about half seen once. The CDR3 has 13 amino acids. Germline V lookup: CDR1 MNHEY, CDR2 SVGEGT. V lost 7 bases and J lost 0, with 7 bases in between. The source material was blood. The clonotype comes from a male donor with acne. The gene calls are TRBV6-2 or TRBV6-3 and TRBJ1-5; D unresolved. CDR3 region: CASNGVSNQPQHF. In nucleotides, the CDR3 is TGTGCCAGCAATGGGGTTAGCAATCAGCCCCAGCATTTT.